Shown below are 10 T cell receptor beta chains from a single sample sequenced in a study of blood T cell repertoires in COVID-19. Sequencing used immunoSEQ multiplex PCR; TCRdb keeps in-frame clones, though not all of them. This table holds about 90,000 clones, about 88% found once. Source material: peripheral blood. The receptors were gathered from a man older than 75 with acute or convalescent COVID-19.

The chain carries TRBV18 and TRBJ2-2; D uncertain. The CDR3 loop spans 17 amino acids. The germline CDR1 and CDR2 sequences are KGHSH and LQKENI. V was trimmed by 1 base and J by 2 bases, leaving 14 bases between them. Here the CDR3 DNA reads TGTGCCAGCTCACCACATCTGGGCAGGCTAAACACCGGGGAGCTGTTTTTT. Translating it yields CASSPHLGRLNTGELFF.

This chain connects TRBV13 to TRBJ2-7; 10 bases line up with TRBD2. The CDR3 totals 15 residues. CDR1 is PRHDT, CDR2 FYEKMQ, per germline (reference sequence). V lost 1 base and J lost 6; bases outside the gene matches: 6. CDR3 in amino acids: CASSLDSLAGAEQYF. The DNA of the CDR3 is TGTGCCAGCAGCTTAGATTCTCTAGCGGGAGCCGAGCAGTACTTC.

The J gene is TRBJ1-2, the V gene TRBV5-1, with 7 positions matching TRBD1. The CDR3 covers 14 residues. Per germline, CDR1 SGHRS and CDR2 YFSETQ. The ends lost 3 bases at V and 4 bases at J; junction bases unmatched: 6. For the CDR3, the DNA is TGCGCCAGCAGCTATGACAGGGTTACCTATGGCTACACCTTC. Its translation: CASSYDRVTYGYTF. The variable domain in full, with the rest retrieved from reference TRBV5-1 and TRBJ1-2, is KAGVTQTPRYLIKTRGQQVTLSCSPISGHRSVSWYQQTPGQGLQFLFEYFSETQRNKGNFPGRFSGRQFSNSRSEMNVSTLELGDSALYLCASSYDRVTYGYTFGSGTRLTVV.

The chain carries TRBV9 and TRBJ2-7, with 8 nucleotides matching TRBD1. CDR3 size: 14 residues. Germline V lookup: CDR1 SGDLS, CDR2 YYNGEE. V shed 5 bases and J 4 bases; nucleotides not matched to a gene: 8. Here the CDR3 reads CASSRTTGDYEQYF. The CDR3 bases are TGTGCCAGCAGTAGGACGACAGGGGATTACGAGCAGTACTTC.

The chain links TRBV5-4 to TRBJ2-2, with 10 bases lining up with TRBD2. Germline values: CDR1 SGHNT, CDR2 YYREEE (reference sequence). V shed 4 bases, J shed 2 bases, and the junction held 5 bases outside the gene matches. The CDR3 length is 16 residues. The CDR3 reads CASSEGLALNTGELFF. The CDR3 coding sequence is TGTGCCAGCAGCGAGGGACTAGCGCTCAACACCGGGGAGCTGTTTTTT.

The chain employs TRBV2 and TRBJ2-3; weak D call: TRBD1 (6 bases). V was shortened by 5 bases and J by 1 base, with 10 bases between the two germline ends. Germline CDR1 SNHLY, CDR2 FYNNEI. This CDR3 spans 14 amino acids. CDR3 amino acids: CASSRPGGTDTQYF. CDR3 coding DNA: TGTGCCAGCAGTCGACCAGGGGGCACAGATACGCAGTATTTT. The full variable domain, with the rest looked up from reference TRBV2 and TRBJ2-3, is EPEVTQTPSHQVTQMGQEVILRCVPISNHLYFYWYRQILGQKVEFLVSFYNNEISEKSEIFDDQFSVERPDGSNFTLKIRSTKLEDSAMYFCASSRPGGTDTQYFGPGTRLTVL.

This clone showed up just once. This chain uses TRBV6-1 with TRBJ1-1; 12 bases are shared with TRBD1. J lost 3 bases, V lost 3 bases, and 5 bases had no gene match. CDR1 is MNHNS and CDR2 is SASEGT in the germline V gene. The CDR3 contains 16 residues. Here the CDR3 DNA reads TGTGCCAGCAGTGATGGGACAGGGGGCTCGGACACTGAAGCTTTCTTT. This sequence encodes CASSDGTGGSDTEAFF.

This clone was seen more than once but under ten times. V is TRBV5-5 and J is TRBJ2-1; TRBD1 might be the D (5 bases). Germline assignment: CDR1 SGHKS and CDR2 YYEKEE (reference sequence). The CDR3 has 14 amino acids. V was trimmed by 4 bases and J by 0 bases, leaving 8 bases between them. The CDR3 region has the DNA TGTGCCAGCAGCCAAGGGGCCTCCTACAATGAGCAGTTCTTC. It translates to CASSQGASYNEQFF.

The chain carries TRBV9 and TRBJ2-1; D gene uncertain. The germline gives CDR1 SGDLS, CDR2 YYNGEE. Deletions cut 1 base from V and 3 bases from J, with 32 bases between. The CDR3 has 22 amino acids. Here the CDR3 reads CASSVKPIFPAPPPGSYNEQFF. The CDR3 DNA reads as TGTGCCAGCAGCGTAAAACCTATATTCCCCGCCCCCCCGCCGGGTAGCTACAATGAGCAGTTCTTC.

The chain joins TRBV5-1 to TRBJ2-6; possible D gene TRBD1, 5 bases. The CDR3 length is 19 residues. Germline CDR1 reads SGHRS; CDR2 reads YFSETQ. V lost 0 bases, J lost 0 bases, and 16 bases lay in between. CDR3 nucleotides: TGCGCCAGCAGCTTGGAAGGCCAGGGCACCTTCTCTGGGGCCAACGTCCTGACTTTC. Translation gives CASSLEGQGTFSGANVLTF.